A single sample is the source of the 25 T cell receptor beta chains below, sequenced in a study of cytomegalovirus exposure and HLA in healthy donors. The PCR employed 60 Vbeta primers together with 13 Jbeta primers. Profiled with immunoSEQ multiplex PCR; TCRdb holds only in-frame clones, not every one. This sample has about 200,000 clones; 86% occur once, and the top ten carry more than 0.25%. The sample comprised PBMCs. These receptors came from a woman aged 30 to 39 in good health and CMV-seronegative.

For the CDR3, the DNA is TGTGCCATCAGCGAAATCGGGGAGGAGAAAGCTTTCTTT. Its protein product is CAISEIGEEKAFF. The chain carries TRBV10-3 and TRBJ1-1, with no clear D. Trimming stripped 6 bases from V and 9 bases from J, with 17 bases between. This CDR3 has 13 amino acids. Germline V lookup: CDR1 ENHRY, CDR2 SYGVKD.

The V gene is TRBV7-8, the J gene TRBJ2-1, with 8 bases fitting TRBD2. Germline lookup yields CDR1 SGHVS and CDR2 FQNEAQ. This CDR3 has 17 amino acids. V gave up 3 bases and J gave up 6 bases; unmatched junction bases: 13. The CDR3 region has the DNA TGTGCCAGCAGCTTTTATCCGGGACTAGGAACCCCCAATGAGCAGTTCTTC. Its translation: CASSFYPGLGTPNEQFF.

This clone was seen just once. This rearrangement joins TRBV6-1 to TRBJ2-7; maybe TRBD1 (7 bases). The CDR3 has 13 amino acids. Germline V gene sequence: CDR1 MNHNS, CDR2 SASEGT. V was pared by 8 bases and J by 4 bases, with 15 bases between. Here the CDR3 reads CASVWPGGYEQYF. CDR3 nucleotides: TGTGCCAGCGTCTGGCCAGGGGGGTACGAGCAGTACTTC.

The CDR3 spells CASSLGGEGPYEQYF. The CDR3 DNA is TGCGCCAGCAGCTTAGGCGGAGAGGGTCCGTACGAGCAGTACTTC. V usage is TRBV5-1 and J usage is TRBJ2-7; possible D gene TRBD2, 5 bases. The V end lost 2 bases, the J end lost 4 bases, and 16 bases lay between the germline ends. The CDR3 has 15 residues. Germline V gene data show CDR1 as SGHRS and CDR2 as YFSETQ. The entire variable domain, with the rest obtained from reference TRBV5-1 and TRBJ2-7, is as follows: KAGVTQTPRYLIKTRGQQVTLSCSPISGHRSVSWYQQTPGQGLQFLFEYFSETQRNKGNFPGRFSGRQFSNSRSEMNVSTLELGDSALYLCASSLGGEGPYEQYFGPGTRLTVT.

The rearrangement uses TRBV2 and TRBJ1-1; 8 bases fit TRBD1. From germline, CDR1 is SNHLY and CDR2 FYNNEI. The CDR3 runs 13 residues. V gave up 6 bases and J gave up 10 bases; unmatched junction bases: 10. The chain's CDR3 is CASREQGGSVAFF. The CDR3 bases are TGTGCCAGCAGAGAACAGGGGGGTTCGGTAGCTTTCTTT.

The chain recombines TRBV6-5 with TRBJ1-2; 9 nucleotides match TRBD1. With 7 bases clipped from V and 8 bases from J, the junction kept 8 bases outside the gene matches. Germline V gene lookup returns CDR1 MNHEY and CDR2 SVGAGI. The CDR3 contains 13 residues. The CDR3 DNA follows: TGTGCCAGCACCCCGGACAGGGGAGGAGGCTACACCTTC. This gives the protein CASTPDRGGGYTF.

The chain employs TRBV14 and TRBJ2-1, with D possibly TRBD2 on 6 matching bases. Germline values: CDR1 SGHDN, CDR2 FVKESK. V was trimmed by 4 bases and J by 0 bases, leaving 16 bases between them. The CDR3 is made up of 17 amino acids. The CDR3 nucleotides read TGTGCCAGCAGCCTTAGGAGGGATACCCTCTCCTACAATGAGCAGTTCTTC. Its translation is CASSLRRDTLSYNEQFF.

The chain couples TRBV2 to TRBJ2-3, with TRBD2 matching over 8 bases. The CDR3 covers 14 residues. The V gene's germline CDR1 is SNHLY and CDR2 FYNNEI. With 10 bases clipped from V and 0 bases from J, the junction kept 6 bases outside the gene matches. The CDR3 region has the DNA TGTGCCAAGGGCATAGCGGGAAGCACAGATACGCAGTATTTT. Translating gives CAKGIAGSTDTQYF.

The chain uses TRBV9 and TRBJ2-2; 7 nucleotides line up with TRBD1. V was pared by 4 bases and J by 1 base, with 7 bases of the junction left unmatched. Germline CDR1 reads SGDLS; CDR2 reads YYNGEE. The CDR3 sequence is 16 residues long. The CDR3, as DNA: TGTGCCAGCAGCTCTCAGACAGGGCTGAACACCGGGGAGCTGTTTTTT. It yields the protein CASSSQTGLNTGELFF.

This rearrangement joins TRBV11-3 to TRBJ2-3; maybe TRBD1 (5 bases). Germline V lookup: CDR1 SGHNT, CDR2 YENEEA. The CDR3 consists of 12 residues. With 2 bases removed from V and 5 bases from J, the gap between germline ends came to 5 bases. The CDR3 DNA follows: TGTGCCAGCAGCTTAACAGGAGATACGCAGTATTTT. It specifies CASSLTGDTQYF.

The chain has TRBV13 and TRBJ2-1; D possibly corresponds to TRBD2 (5 bases). Germline-derived CDR1 and CDR2 are PRHDT and FYEKMQ (reference sequence). Trimming removed 5 bases from V and 7 bases from J, with 24 bases in between. This CDR3 spans 17 amino acids. The chain's CDR3 is CASSIYDVLGPGNEQFF. DNA of the CDR3: TGTGCCAGCAGCATCTACGATGTGTTGGGTCCGGGGAATGAGCAGTTCTTC.

This clone has a handful of counts. CDR3 DNA: TGTGCCAGCAGTTACACCCCAGGGGGCGGGATCGGGGAGCTGTTTTTT. Translating it yields CASSYTPGGGIGELFF. This chain uses TRBV6-6 with TRBJ2-2; 8 nucleotides align to TRBD1. CDR3 length: 16 residues. V dropped 2 bases and J dropped 7; count of bases not matched to a gene: 9. The germline V gene encodes CDR1 MNHNY and CDR2 SVGAGI (reference sequence).

V gene TRBV28 combines with J gene TRBJ2-2; 10 nucleotides line up with TRBD2. Looked up from germline, CDR1 is MDHEN and CDR2 is SYDVKM. The CDR3 totals 19 residues. The V gene end was trimmed by 5 bases and the J gene end by 1 base; junction bases not matched to a gene: 13. CDR3 coding DNA: TGTGCCAGCAGTCCTAGCGGGGGCCTCCGACTTAAGAACACCGGGGAGCTGTTTTTT. This encodes CASSPSGGLRLKNTGELFF.

The count of this clone is one. The CDR3 nucleotides read TGTGCCAGCAGCCTAAGCGGGCCCCTACGGAACGAGCAGTACTTC. The encoded protein is CASSLSGPLRNEQYF. J is TRBJ2-7 and V is TRBV7-6, with D possibly matching TRBD2 (6 bases). V shed 5 bases and J shed 5 bases, with 19 bases lying between them. Per germline, CDR1 SGHVS and CDR2 FNYEAQ. There are 15 residues in the CDR3. The variable domain in full, with the rest retrieved from reference TRBV7-6 and TRBJ2-7, is GAGVSQSPRYKVTKRGQDVALRCDPISGHVSLYWYRQALGQGPEFLTYFNYEAQQDKSGLPNDRFSAERPEGSISTLTIQRTEQRDSAMYRCASSLSGPLRNEQYFGPGTRLTVT.

This chain connects TRBV29-1 to TRBJ2-3; 7 positions match TRBD2. The CDR3 length is 15 residues. The J segment lost 2 bases and the V segment lost 2 bases, leaving 7 bases of the junction unmatched. CDR1 is SQVTM, CDR2 ANQGSEA, per germline. This CDR3 reads CSVEPRAGLTDTQYF. For the CDR3, the DNA is TGCAGCGTTGAACCTAGAGCGGGGCTCACAGATACGCAGTATTTT.

The table lists this clone with a few counts. The chain uses TRBV27 and TRBJ2-5; TRBD1 agrees at 10 bases. V trimming: 4 bases; J trimming: 5 bases; junction bases outside the gene matches: 10. The CDR3 consists of 16 residues. Germline values: CDR1 MNHEY, CDR2 SMNVEV (reference sequence). CDR3 loop: CASSSYPTGGAETQYF. In DNA, the CDR3 is TGTGCCAGCAGTTCCTATCCGACAGGGGGCGCGGAGACCCAGTACTTC.

The gene calls are TRBV30 and TRBJ2-7; possibly TRBD1 for D (5 bases). This CDR3 has 15 amino acids. Germline CDR1 GTSNPN, CDR2 SVGIG (reference sequence). Between the trimmed V and J ends, which lost 1 base and 0 bases, there was a span of 13 bases. CDR3 loop: CAWSADSFSSYEQYF. The CDR3 region has the DNA TGTGCCTGGAGTGCCGACAGTTTTAGCTCCTACGAGCAGTACTTC.

The chain employs TRBV2 and TRBJ1-3, with D perhaps TRBD1 (5 bases). Germline CDR1 is SNHLY and CDR2 is FYNNEI. The CDR3 runs to 15 residues. Trimming cost V 4 bases and J 2 bases, with 12 bases left between them. The CDR3 protein is CASSARTGTGNTIYF. The DNA for the CDR3 is TGTGCCAGCAGTGCTCGAACAGGTACTGGAAACACCATATATTTT.

The genes are TRBV27 and TRBJ2-7, with a tentative D call TRBD2 (7 bases). Trimming cost V 9 bases and J 4 bases, with 10 bases left between them. The CDR3 spans 11 residues. Looked up from germline, CDR1 is MNHEY and CDR2 is SMNVEV (reference sequence). CDR3 coding DNA: TGTGCCAGTGGGAGGGGGTACGAGCAGTACTTC. Protein product: CASGRGYEQYF.

The chain employs TRBV6-1 and TRBJ2-5, with 7 bases aligning to TRBD1. V lost 5 bases and J lost 5; bases outside the gene matches: 8. Germline CDR1 MNHNS, CDR2 SASEGT. This CDR3 spans 14 amino acids. CDR3 DNA sequence: TGTGCCAGCAGTAGAGGGGGCGTGGGGGAGACCCAGTACTTC. Translating it yields CASSRGGVGETQYF.

The CDR3 spells CASSLDRGPSETQYF. Written as DNA, the CDR3 is TGTGCCAGCAGCTTGGACAGGGGTCCGTCGGAGACCCAGTACTTC. The chain uses TRBV7-9 and TRBJ2-5; the match to TRBD1 covers 9 bases. The CDR3 covers 15 residues. Germline CDR1 reads SEHNR; CDR2 reads FQNEAQ (reference sequence). V shed 3 bases, J shed 5 bases, and the junction held 7 bases outside the gene matches.

V and J are TRBV9 and TRBJ1-1; D might be TRBD1 (5 bases). The germline V gene encodes CDR1 SGDLS and CDR2 YYNGEE. With 1 base removed from V and 5 bases from J, the gap between germline ends came to 12 bases. This CDR3 has 14 residues. The CDR3 reads CASSVHTGGTEAFF. CDR3 DNA sequence: TGTGCCAGCAGCGTACATACAGGAGGGACTGAAGCTTTCTTT.

The chain couples TRBV5-4 to TRBJ2-1, with TRBD2 matching over 12 bases. Germline CDR1 and CDR2: SGHNT and YYREEE (reference sequence). V gave up 4 bases and J gave up 8 bases; unmatched junction bases: 7. The CDR3 length is 15 residues. The CDR3 DNA sequence: TGTGCCAGCAGCCTAGGACTAGCGGGGTTGGATGAGCAGTTCTTC. As protein: CASSLGLAGLDEQFF. The variable domain in full, completed from reference TRBV5-4 and TRBJ2-1, reads ETGVTQSPTHLIKTRGQQVTLRCSSQSGHNTVSWYQQALGQGPQFIFQYYREEENGRGNFPPRFSGLQFPNYSSELNVNALELDDSALYLCASSLGLAGLDEQFFGPGTRLTVL.

This clone showed up just once. The chain uses TRBV2 and TRBJ1-2, with 8 nucleotides matching TRBD1. The CDR3 has 14 amino acids. V shed 4 bases and J 4 bases; nucleotides not matched to a gene: 5. CDR1 and CDR2 from the germline V gene are SNHLY and FYNNEI. CDR3 sequence: CASSAVRGPYGYTF. The CDR3 DNA reads TGTGCCAGCAGTGCGGTCAGGGGGCCCTATGGCTACACCTTC.

This chain uses TRBV7-2 with TRBJ1-2, with D perhaps TRBD1 (5 bases). V lost 4 bases, J lost 8 bases, and 14 bases lay in between. This CDR3 contains 13 residues. Germline CDR1 reads SGHTA; CDR2 reads FQGNSA. In nucleotides, the CDR3 is TGTGCCAGCAGCTCACAGGCGCCCCAGGGCTACACCTTC. Translated, it gives CASSSQAPQGYTF. Complete variable domain (other parts from reference TRBV7-2 and TRBJ1-2): GAGVSQSPSNKVTEKGKDVELRCDPISGHTALYWYRQSLGQGLEFLIYFQGNSAPDKSGLPSDRFSAERTGGSVSTLTIQRTQQEDSAVYLCASSSQAPQGYTFGSGTRLTVV.